The 18 T cell receptor beta chains presented below share a single source sample, sequenced in a study of T cells in Graves' hyperthyroidism and ophthalmopathy. RNA transcripts gave rise to amplified TCR beta CDR3 regions. The HTBI primer set was used in a first-round RT-PCR of the TCR CDR3. From the multiplex PCR reads, TCRdb called clonotypes with MiXCR, one entry per CDR3 protein. The sample contains about 200,000 distinct CDR3 sequences, approximately 17% of which appear only once. Sequenced material: blood. Receptor source: a man in his forties or fifties with Graves' hyperthyroidism.

The chain carries TRBV9 and TRBJ2-5, with D hard to call. CDR1 is SGDLS, CDR2 YYNGEE, per germline. V shed 4 bases and J shed 5 bases, with 12 bases lying between them. This CDR3 is built from 13 residues. In nucleotides, the CDR3 is TGTGCCAGCAGCACCTCCAATGCGGAGACCCAGTACTTC. Protein product: CASSTSNAETQYF.

In this sample, this clonotype turned up many times. V and J are TRBV12-3 or TRBV12-4 and TRBJ2-7; 12 bases line up with TRBD2. The CDR3 runs to 20 residues. V shed 2 bases, J shed 3 bases, and the junction held 17 bases outside the gene matches. The CDR3 protein is CASSLRVKWTSGISHYEQYF. In DNA form, the CDR3 reads TGTGCCAGCAGTTTAAGGGTGAAGTGGACTAGCGGGATCTCCCACTACGAGCAGTACTTC.

This clonotype was observed many times. The V call is TRBV18, the J call TRBJ1-2; D might be TRBD1 (5 bases). Germline V lookup: CDR1 KGHSH, CDR2 LQKENI. The V end was cut by 0 bases, the J end by 6 bases, with 14 bases between. The CDR3 sequence is 15 residues long. CDR3 DNA sequence: TGTGCCAGCTCACCACCGAGTAGGGGAATTAATGGCTACACCTTC. Protein product: CASSPPSRGINGYTF.

This clonotype turned up a few times. The chain joins TRBV11-3 to TRBJ2-4; 10 bases match TRBD2. CDR1 and CDR2 from the germline V gene are SGHNT and YENEEA. This CDR3 contains 14 residues. Unmatched junction bases numbered 0, after V lost 1 base and J lost 6 bases. The CDR3 DNA sequence: TGTGCCAGCAGCTTAGGGACTAGCGGAAACATTCAGTACTTC. This sequence encodes CASSLGTSGNIQYF.

This clonotype was detected ten times or more. V usage is TRBV20-1 and J usage is TRBJ2-1, with 13 bases fitting TRBD2. Germline CDR1 and CDR2: DFQATT and SNEGSKA (reference sequence). The junction had 6 bases not matched to a gene; V was cut back by 7 bases and J by 9 bases. This CDR3 has 13 amino acids. Here the CDR3 DNA reads TGCAGTGGCCAGGGACTAGCGGGACTTGAGCAGTTCTTC. Amino acid sequence: CSGQGLAGLEQFF.

This clonotype was seen more than once but under ten times. V usage is TRBV11-3 and J usage is TRBJ2-1; D gene uncertain. The CDR3 runs 16 residues. Germline CDR1 is SGHNT and CDR2 is YENEEA. With 7 bases removed from V and 5 bases from J, the gap between germline ends came to 21 bases. CDR3 coding DNA: TGTGCCAGCACTTTACGGACGGGTAGGGTCAACAATGAGCAGTTCTTC. This encodes CASTLRTGRVNNEQFF. Full variable domain (missing parts from reference TRBV11-3 and TRBJ2-1): EAGVVQSPRYKIIEKKQPVAFWCNPISGHNTLYWYLQNLGQGPELLIRYENEEAVDDSQLPKDRFSAERLKGVDSTLKIQPAELGDSAVYLCASTLRTGRVNNEQFFGPGTRLTVL.

The chain carries TRBV27 and TRBJ1-2; D perhaps matches TRBD1 (6 bases). Germline V gene lookup returns CDR1 MNHEY and CDR2 SMNVEV (reference sequence). The length of the CDR3 is 14 residues. The V and J ends lost 5 bases and 2 bases respectively, with 12 bases between them. The CDR3 loop is CASSVQGRNYGYTF. CDR3 nucleotide sequence: TGTGCCAGCAGTGTACAGGGTAGGAACTATGGCTACACCTTC.

This clonotype has a count of ten or more. The gene calls are TRBV20-1 and TRBJ2-7; D unresolved. Germline CDR1 DFQATT, CDR2 SNEGSKA (reference sequence). V lost 3 bases, J lost 6 bases, and 18 bases lay in between. The CDR3 is 14 amino acids. The CDR3: CSARRTGFLAEQYF. The CDR3 DNA follows: TGCAGTGCTAGGAGGACCGGCTTTCTGGCCGAGCAGTACTTC.

This chain joins TRBV7-2 and TRBJ1-6; TRBD1 agrees at 8 bases. V lost 5 bases to trimming and J lost 10 bases; unmatched junction nucleotides: 10. Germline V gives CDR1 SGHTA, CDR2 FQGNSA. CDR3 length: 15 amino acids. The CDR3 is CASSPMTGVESPLHF. For the CDR3, the DNA is TGTGCCAGCAGCCCGATGACAGGGGTGGAATCACCCCTCCACTTT. The variable domain in full, with the rest retrieved from reference TRBV7-2 and TRBJ1-6, is GAGVSQSPSNKVTEKGKDVELRCDPISGHTALYWYRQSLGQGLEFLIYFQGNSAPDKSGLPSDRFSAERTGGSVSTLTIQRTQQEDSAVYLCASSPMTGVESPLHFGNGTRLTVT.

This clonotype showed up many times. CDR3 nucleotides: TGTGCCAGCAGTGACGGACTCACCGGGGAGCTGTTTTTT. It specifies CASSDGLTGELFF. J is TRBJ2-2 and V is TRBV2, with D possibly being TRBD2 (5 bases). Deletions cut 3 bases from V and 4 bases from J, with 6 bases between. CDR1 SNHLY and CDR2 FYNNEI come from the germline V gene. The CDR3 extends over 13 amino acids.

The V gene is TRBV29-1, the J gene TRBJ2-2; D unresolved. V lost 1 base and J lost 4, with 1 base in between. Germline V gene lookup returns CDR1 SQVTM and CDR2 ANQGSEA. This CDR3 is 11 amino acids long. This CDR3 is CSVEVTGELFF. Written as DNA, the CDR3 is TGCAGCGTTGAAGTCACCGGGGAGCTGTTTTTT.

There are a few counts of this clonotype. V and J are TRBV14 and TRBJ2-1; D remains ambiguous. Trimming left V 0 bases short and J 8 bases short, with 8 bases between. Germline lookup yields CDR1 SGHDN and CDR2 FVKESK. The CDR3 runs 13 residues. The CDR3 DNA follows: TGTGCCAGCAGCCAAGATCGACGCGATGAGCAGTTCTTC. This sequence encodes CASSQDRRDEQFF.

This clonotype occurred many times. The CDR3 bases are TGTGCCAGCATGGGGGTCGGGTCCTACGAGCAGTACTTC. It specifies CASMGVGSYEQYF. The V call is TRBV28, the J call TRBJ2-7; D is perhaps TRBD1 or TRBD2 (5 bases each). This CDR3 is 13 amino acids long. Germline V lookup: CDR1 MDHEN, CDR2 SYDVKM. Trimming shortened V by 7 bases and J by 1 base, and 11 bases separated the two germline ends.

This clonotype was observed once. This chain links TRBV20-1 with TRBJ2-3, with D perhaps being TRBD1 or TRBD2 (11 bases each). Germline V gene sequence: CDR1 DFQATT, CDR2 SNEGSKA (reference sequence). The CDR3 totals 19 residues. V was cut by 5 bases and J by 5 bases, with 32 bases left in between. The CDR3 region is CSAWDRGVLAGGGGDTQYF. The DNA of the CDR3 is TGCAGTGCTTGGGACAGGGGGGTGCTAGCGGGAGGAGGGGGAGATACGCAGTATTTT.

The chain uses TRBV7-2 and TRBJ1-1; 7 bases fit TRBD1. Unmatched junction bases numbered 5, after V lost 7 bases and J lost 0 bases. There are 14 residues in the CDR3. Germline CDR1 reads SGHTA; CDR2 reads FQGNSA. The CDR3 loop reads CASNRQGMNTEAFF. CDR3 coding DNA: TGTGCCAGCAATCGACAGGGCATGAACACTGAAGCTTTCTTT.

Details on this clonotype: The junction differs from germline at one of its ends, possibly a read error. This chain links TRBV24-1 with TRBJ2-3; D not resolved. Germline V gene data show CDR1 as KGHDR and CDR2 as SFDVKD. This CDR3 is built from 15 residues. The CDR3 spells CATCDPTTVTDTQYF. CDR3 nucleotides: TGTGCCACCTGTGATCCGACGACGGTCACAGATACGCAGTATTTT.

The table lists this clonotype with many counts. This chain joins TRBV7-9 and TRBJ2-1; 16 positions match TRBD2. Germline V lookup: CDR1 SEHNR, CDR2 FQNEAQ (reference sequence). The CDR3 is 21 amino acids. V gave up 2 bases and J gave up 6 bases; unmatched junction bases: 16. This chain's CDR3 is CASSLMFWGTSGRAKTNEQFF. The CDR3 nucleotides are TGTGCCAGCAGCTTAATGTTTTGGGGGACTAGCGGGAGGGCCAAGACCAATGAGCAGTTCTTC.

This clonotype was picked up a small number of times. In DNA, the CDR3 is TGTGCCAGCAGTGTATACCACCTTGATTATTCACCCCTCCACTTT. This encodes CASSVYHLDYSPLHF. This chain uses TRBV28 with TRBJ1-6; D is unclear. The germline V gene encodes CDR1 MDHEN and CDR2 SYDVKM. With 5 bases removed from V and 8 bases from J, the gap between germline ends came to 16 bases. The CDR3 length is 15 residues.